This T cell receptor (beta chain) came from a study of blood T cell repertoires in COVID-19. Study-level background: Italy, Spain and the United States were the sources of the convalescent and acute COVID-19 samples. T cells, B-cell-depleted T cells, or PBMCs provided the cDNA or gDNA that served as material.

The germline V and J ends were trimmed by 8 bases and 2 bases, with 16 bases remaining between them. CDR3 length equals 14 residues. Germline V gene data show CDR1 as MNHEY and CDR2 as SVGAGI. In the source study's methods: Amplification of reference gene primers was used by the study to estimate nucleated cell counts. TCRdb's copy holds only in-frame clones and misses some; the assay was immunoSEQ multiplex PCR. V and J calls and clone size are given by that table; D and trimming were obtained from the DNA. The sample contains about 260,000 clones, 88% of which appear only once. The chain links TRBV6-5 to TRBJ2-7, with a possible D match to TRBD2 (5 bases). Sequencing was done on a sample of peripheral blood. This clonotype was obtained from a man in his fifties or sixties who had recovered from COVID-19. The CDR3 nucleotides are TGTGCCAGCTCATCGGGGTTAGGACCCTACGAGCAGTACTTC. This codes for CASSSGLGPYEQYF.